This is a list of T cell receptor beta chains from one sample in a study of cytomegalovirus exposure and HLA in healthy donors. Some clones are missing from TCRdb's copy, which holds only in-frame ones; the method was immunoSEQ multiplex PCR. The sample contains more than 75,000 clones, more than 70% of which appear only once. Sequenced material: PBMCs. Receptor source: a woman aged 40 to 50 in good health and CMV-seronegative. Each CDR3 is given with its conserved first and last residue. A D gene is named only where the DNA matches it firmly. Some rows mark clone size as missing; the rest say once, few, many or name a class of expanded clone.

TRBJ2-7 | NA | TRBV4-1 | TRBD1 | TGCGCCAGCAGCCAAGAGGGAGCAGGGGGCTACGAGCAGTACTTC | CASSQEGAGGYEQYF
TRBJ2-6 | NA | TRBV5-4 | NA | TGTGCCAGCAGTTTAGCCGGGGCCAACGTCCTGACTTTC | CASSLAGANVLTF
TRBJ1-5 | NA | TRBV28 | TRBD1 | TGTGCCAGCAGTTTAGGGGCGGGACAGGGGGCTCAGCCCCAGCATTTT | CASSLGAGQGAQPQHF
TRBJ2-7 | NA | TRBV29-1 | NA | TGCAGCGTTAGTCAGGGCTCAGTCTACGAGCAGTACTTC | CSVSQGSVYEQYF
TRBJ2-3 | NA | TRBV4-2 | TRBD2 | TGTGCCAGCAGCTCGAAGTTAGCGGGGGGCACAGATACGCAGTATTTT | CASSSKLAGGTDTQYF
TRBJ1-2 | few | TRBV7-9 | NA | TGTTCCAGCAGCCAACTGACGAGCGCGTCTAACTATGGCTACACCTTC | CSSSQLTSASNYGYTF
TRBJ2-1 | NA | TRBV6-1 | TRBD1 | TGTGCCAGCAGTGATCGCGGACAGGGGTCCTACAATGAGCAGTTCTTC | CASSDRGQGSYNEQFF
TRBJ1-1 | few | TRBV7-9 | NA | TGTGCCAGCAGCTTACGTTTGAACACTGAAGCTTTCTTT | CASSLRLNTEAFF
TRBJ1-1 | NA | TRBV28 | NA | TGTGCCAGCAGTTTAGACTCCCGACCGAGCGCTGAAGCTTTCTTT | CASSLDSRPSAEAFF
TRBJ1-5 | NA | TRBV28 | TRBD1 | TGTGCCAGCGGGACAGGCGGCAATCAGCCCCAGCATTTT | CASGTGGNQPQHF
TRBJ1-1 | few | TRBV7-2 | NA | TGTGCCAGCAGCTCGGCGACTAGGAGGACTGAAGCTTTCTTT | CASSSATRRTEAFF
TRBJ2-3 | NA | TRBV5-1 | TRBD2 | TGCGCCAGCAGCGGAAGCGGGGGAGGTACAGATACGCAGTATTTT | CASSGSGGGTDTQYF
TRBJ2-7 | few | TRBV6-5 | TRBD1 | TGTGCCAGCAGTCACCCGACAGGGCGGAGCGAGCAGTACTTC | CASSHPTGRSEQYF
TRBJ2-2 | NA | TRBV4-1 | NA | TGCGCCAGCAGCCTGTCCCGGACAGCTAGCACCGGGGAGCTGTTTTTT | CASSLSRTASTGELFF
TRBJ1-2 | NA | TRBV6-5 | TRBD1 | TGTGCCAGCACCACAGGGGATCGGGGCTACACCTTC | CASTTGDRGYTF
TRBJ2-1 | NA | TRBV7-2 | NA | TGTGCCAGCAGCTTAGCAGCTCTTGAGCAGTTCTTC | CASSLAALEQFF
TRBJ1-1 | NA | TRBV2 | NA | TGTGCCAGCTTCGGGAGAAACACTGAAGCTTTCTTT | CASFGRNTEAFF
TRBJ2-3 | once | TRBV28 | TRBD2 | TGTGCCAGCATTAGACTAGCGGGGGCCGCAATCGGGGATACGCAGTATTTT | CASIRLAGAAIGDTQYF
TRBJ2-3 | NA | TRBV7-9 | NA | TGTGCCAGCAGCGACAGTCCTAGCACAGATACGCAGTATTTT | CASSDSPSTDTQYF
TRBJ2-3 | NA | TRBV4-1 | TRBD2 | TGCGCCAGCAGCCTTTACGGGACTAGCGGCACAGATACGCAGTATTTT | CASSLYGTSGTDTQYF
TRBJ2-7 | NA | TRBV29-1 | TRBD2 | TGCAGCGTTGAAGGCCCCGGGACTAGGTCCTACGAGCAGTACTTC | CSVEGPGTRSYEQYF
TRBJ1-2 | once | TRBV28 | TRBD1 | TGTGCCAGCAACCCTTCCGGGACAGGGAGCGGCTACACCTTC | CASNPSGTGSGYTF